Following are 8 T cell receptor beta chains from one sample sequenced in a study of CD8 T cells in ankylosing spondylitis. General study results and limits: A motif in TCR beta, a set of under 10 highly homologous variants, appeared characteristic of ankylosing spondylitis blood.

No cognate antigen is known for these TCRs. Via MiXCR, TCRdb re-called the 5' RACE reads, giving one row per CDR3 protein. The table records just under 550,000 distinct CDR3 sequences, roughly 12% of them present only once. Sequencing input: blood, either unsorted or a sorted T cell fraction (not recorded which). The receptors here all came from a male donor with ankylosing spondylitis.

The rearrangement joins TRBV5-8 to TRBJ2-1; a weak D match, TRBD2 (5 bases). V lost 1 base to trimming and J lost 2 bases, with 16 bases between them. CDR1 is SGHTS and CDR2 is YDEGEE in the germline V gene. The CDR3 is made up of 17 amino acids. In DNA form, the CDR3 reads TGTGCCAGCAGCTTGCTCTTCGGGGAAGTACCCTACAATGAGCAGTTCTTC. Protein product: CASSLLFGEVPYNEQFF. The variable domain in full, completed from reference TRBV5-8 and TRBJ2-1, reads EAGVTQSPTHLIKTRGQQATLRCSPISGHTSVYWYQQALGLGLQFLLWYDEGEERNRGNFPPRFSGRQFPNYSSELNVNALELEDSALYLCASSLLFGEVPYNEQFFGPGTRLTVL.

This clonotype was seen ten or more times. The CDR3 protein is CASSIGGSYEQYV. The CDR3 bases are TGTGCCAGCAGCATCGGGGGTTCCTACGAGCAGTACGTC. The chain has TRBV5-6 and TRBJ2-7; a weak D match, TRBD2 (6 bases). This CDR3 has 13 residues. Germline values: CDR1 SGHDT, CDR2 YYEEEE. V was pared by 4 bases and J by 1 base, with 9 bases between.

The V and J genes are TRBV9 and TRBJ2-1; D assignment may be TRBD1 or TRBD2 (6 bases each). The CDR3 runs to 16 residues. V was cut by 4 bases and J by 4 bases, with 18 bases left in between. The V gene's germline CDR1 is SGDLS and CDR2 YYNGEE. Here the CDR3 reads CASSQPGRRGYNEQFF. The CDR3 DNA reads TGTGCCAGCAGCCAACCGGGGCGGAGGGGGTACAATGAGCAGTTCTTC.

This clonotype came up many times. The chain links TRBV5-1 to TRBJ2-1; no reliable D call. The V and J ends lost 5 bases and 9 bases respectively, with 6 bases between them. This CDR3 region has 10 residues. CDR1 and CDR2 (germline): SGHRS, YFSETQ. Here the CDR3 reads CASSNGEQFF. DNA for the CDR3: TGCGCCAGCAGTAATGGTGAGCAGTTCTTC.

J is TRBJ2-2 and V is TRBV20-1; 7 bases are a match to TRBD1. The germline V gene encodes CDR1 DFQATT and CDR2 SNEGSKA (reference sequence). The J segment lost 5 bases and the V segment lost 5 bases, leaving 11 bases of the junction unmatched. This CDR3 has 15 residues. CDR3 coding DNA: TGCAGTGCTGGAAAGGGGGCCGAGATTACCGGGGAGCTGTTTTTT. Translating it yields CSAGKGAEITGELFF.

CDR3 sequence (DNA): TGTGCCAGCAGAGGACAGGCGACAGGGGATGGAAACACCATATATTTT. It codes for CASRGQATGDGNTIYF. The rearrangement links TRBV6-1 to TRBJ1-3; 8 bases align to TRBD1. V shed 6 bases, J shed 3 bases, and the junction held 10 bases outside the gene matches. The length of the CDR3 is 16 residues. CDR1 is MNHNS and CDR2 is SASEGT in the germline V gene.

DNA of the CDR3: TGTGCCATCAGTGGCCGGGACTTCGAGCAGTTCTTC. This gives the protein CAISGRDFEQFF. The chain carries TRBV10-3 and TRBJ2-1, with D perhaps TRBD2 (6 bases). Trimming pared 4 bases from V and 10 bases from J, leaving 11 bases between. Per the germline V gene, CDR1 is ENHRY and CDR2 is SYGVKD. The CDR3 has 12 residues.

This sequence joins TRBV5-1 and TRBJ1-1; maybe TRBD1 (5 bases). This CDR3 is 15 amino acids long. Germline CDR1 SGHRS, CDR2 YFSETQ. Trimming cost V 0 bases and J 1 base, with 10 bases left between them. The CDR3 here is CASSLVTGANTEAFF. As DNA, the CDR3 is TGCGCCAGCAGCTTGGTTACCGGGGCGAACACTGAAGCTTTCTTT.